This T cell receptor (beta chain) was found in a study of T cell responses to AZD1222 COVID-19 vaccine. Pooled together were second doses at about 4 or about 12 weeks. Using immunoSEQ multiplex PCR, the repertoire was profiled, and TCRdb retains in-frame clones only, with some absent. The data show 100,000 to 150,000 clones, roughly 92% seen once. Per germline, CDR1 LNHDA and CDR2 SQIVND (reference sequence). The CDR3 length is 15 residues. The trim removed 4 bases at V and 2 bases at J, leaving 3 bases unmatched. Sample: peripheral blood, taken 28 days after the second AZD1222 dose. This chain joins TRBV19 and TRBJ1-2, with TRBD1 matching 11 bases. The TCR was taken from an adult who received the AZD1222 COVID-19 vaccine. The CDR3 bases are TGTGCCAGTAGTAACCGGGACAGGGGGAACTATGGCTACACCTTC. It yields the protein CASSNRDRGNYGYTF. Variable domain in full (rest from reference TRBV19 and TRBJ1-2): DGGITQSPKYLFRKEGQNVTLSCEQNLNHDAMYWYRQDPGQGLRLIYYSQIVNDFQKGDIAEGYSVSREKKESFPLTVTSAQKNPTAFYLCASSNRDRGNYGYTFGSGTRLTVV.